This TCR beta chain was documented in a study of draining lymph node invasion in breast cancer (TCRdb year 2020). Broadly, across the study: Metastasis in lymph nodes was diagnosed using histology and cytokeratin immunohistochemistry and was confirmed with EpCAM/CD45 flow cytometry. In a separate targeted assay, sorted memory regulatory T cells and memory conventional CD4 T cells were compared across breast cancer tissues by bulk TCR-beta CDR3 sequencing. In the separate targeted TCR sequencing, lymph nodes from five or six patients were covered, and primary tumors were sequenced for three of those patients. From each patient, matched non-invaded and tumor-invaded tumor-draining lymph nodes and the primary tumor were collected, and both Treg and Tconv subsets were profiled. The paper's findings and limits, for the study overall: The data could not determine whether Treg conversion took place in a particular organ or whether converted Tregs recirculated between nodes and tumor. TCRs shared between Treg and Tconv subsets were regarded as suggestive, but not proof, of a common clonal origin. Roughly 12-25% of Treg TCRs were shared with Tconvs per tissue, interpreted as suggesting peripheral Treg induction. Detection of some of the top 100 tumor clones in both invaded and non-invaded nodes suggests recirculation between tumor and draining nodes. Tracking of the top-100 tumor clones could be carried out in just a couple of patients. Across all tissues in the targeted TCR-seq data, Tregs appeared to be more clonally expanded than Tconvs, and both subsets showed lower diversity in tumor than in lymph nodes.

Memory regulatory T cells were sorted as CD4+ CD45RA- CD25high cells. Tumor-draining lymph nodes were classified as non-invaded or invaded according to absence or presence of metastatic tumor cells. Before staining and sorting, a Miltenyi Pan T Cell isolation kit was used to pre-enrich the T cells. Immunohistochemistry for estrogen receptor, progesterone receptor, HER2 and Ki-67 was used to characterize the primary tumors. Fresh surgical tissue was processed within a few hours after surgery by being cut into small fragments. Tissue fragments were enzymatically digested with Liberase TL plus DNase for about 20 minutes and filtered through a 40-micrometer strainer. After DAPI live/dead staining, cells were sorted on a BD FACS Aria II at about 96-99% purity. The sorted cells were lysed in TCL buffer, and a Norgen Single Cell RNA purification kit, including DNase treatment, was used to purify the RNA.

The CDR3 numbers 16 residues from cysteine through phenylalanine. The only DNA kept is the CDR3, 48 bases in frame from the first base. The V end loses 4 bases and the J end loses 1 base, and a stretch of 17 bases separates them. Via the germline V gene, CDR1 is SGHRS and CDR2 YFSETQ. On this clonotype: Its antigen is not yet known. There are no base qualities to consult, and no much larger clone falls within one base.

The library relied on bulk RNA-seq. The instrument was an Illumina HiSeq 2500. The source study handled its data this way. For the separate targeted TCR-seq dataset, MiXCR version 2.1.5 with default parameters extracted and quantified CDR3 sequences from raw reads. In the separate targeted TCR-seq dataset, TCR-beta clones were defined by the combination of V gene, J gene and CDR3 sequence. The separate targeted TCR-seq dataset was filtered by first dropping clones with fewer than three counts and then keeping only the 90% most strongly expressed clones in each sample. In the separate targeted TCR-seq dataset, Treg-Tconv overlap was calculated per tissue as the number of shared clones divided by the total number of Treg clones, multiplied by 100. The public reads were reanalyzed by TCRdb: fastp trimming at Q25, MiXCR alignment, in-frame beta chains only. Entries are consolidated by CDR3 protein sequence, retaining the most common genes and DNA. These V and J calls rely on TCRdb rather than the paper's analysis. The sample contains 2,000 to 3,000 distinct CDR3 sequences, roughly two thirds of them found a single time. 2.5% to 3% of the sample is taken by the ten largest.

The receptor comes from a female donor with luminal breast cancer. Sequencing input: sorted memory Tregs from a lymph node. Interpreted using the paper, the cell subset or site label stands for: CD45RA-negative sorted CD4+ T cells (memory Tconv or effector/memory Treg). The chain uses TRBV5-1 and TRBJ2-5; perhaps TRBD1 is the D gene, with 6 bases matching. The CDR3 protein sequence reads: CASSPTRGTTQETQYF. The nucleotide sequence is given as TGCGCCAGCAGCCCGACCAGGGGTACCACCCAAGAGACCCAGTACTTC.